These 30 T cell receptor beta chains were all obtained from the same sample, sequenced in a study of regulatory T cells in long-lasting Graves disease. Arm-PCR of CDR3 regions with iRepertoire HTBI primers generated TCR beta libraries. TCRdb analysed the multiplex PCR reads with MiXCR anew, one entry per CDR3 protein. The table lists about 400,000 distinct CDR3 sequences, more than 20% of them singletons, with less than 25% in the top ten. The time point: persistent/refractory GD, antithyroid drugs over 5 years with positive TRAb. Generation of the TCR library employed RNA extracted from PBMCs. Sequencing used peripheral blood mononuclear cells (PBMCs), obtained when the disease was refractory, from a patient treated with antithyroid drugs. These receptors were taken from a female donor with Graves disease.

V usage is TRBV6-1 and J usage is TRBJ1-5; D not resolved. The germline gives CDR1 MNHNS, CDR2 SASEGT. Trimming removed 11 bases at V and 5 bases at J, with 7 bases between. The CDR3 has 10 residues. This CDR3 is CAGEDQPQHF. The CDR3 coding sequence is TGTGCCGGCGAGGATCAGCCCCAGCATTTT.

In nucleotides, the CDR3 is TGCAGTGCTAGAAGAGGGGGCATGTACGAGCAGTACTTC. It encodes CSARRGGMYEQYF. The chain joins TRBV20-1 to TRBJ2-7; the match to TRBD1 covers 7 bases. Trimming cost V 2 bases and J 4 bases; bases outside gene matches: 5. The CDR3 covers 13 residues. From germline, CDR1 is DFQATT and CDR2 SNEGSKA (reference sequence).

The table lists this clonotype with many counts. V is TRBV12-3 or TRBV12-4 and J is TRBJ2-7, with D perhaps given as TRBD1 or TRBD2 (5 bases each). V gave up 8 bases and J gave up 3 bases, with 20 bases separating them. CDR3 length equals 15 residues. The CDR3 here is CASGRPGDPNYEQYF. The CDR3 DNA follows: TGTGCCAGCGGACGACCCGGGGACCCCAACTACGAGCAGTACTTC.

This clonotype was seen a single time. The chain uses TRBV4-1 and TRBJ2-5; 8 bases line up with TRBD1. Per germline, CDR1 MGHRA and CDR2 YSYEKL. The CDR3 totals 22 residues. The ends lost 0 bases at V and 4 bases at J; junction bases unmatched: 25. CDR3 coding DNA: TGCGCCAGCAGCCAAGAGGACCCGAGCCAGGGGGCGTCCCGACCAACGTTAGAGACCCAGTACTTC. It codes for CASSQEDPSQGASRPTLETQYF.

The chain links TRBV10-2 to TRBJ2-2; 7 positions match TRBD2. Germline trimming cut 6 bases from V and 0 bases from J; bases unmatched to any gene: 4. Germline V gives CDR1 WSHSY, CDR2 SAAADI. This CDR3 has 15 amino acids. The CDR3 sequence is CASRKRETNTGELFF. In nucleotides, the CDR3 is TGCGCCAGCAGAAAGCGGGAAACGAACACCGGGGAGCTGTTTTTT.

This clonotype was seen just once. The chain uses TRBV7-9 and TRBJ2-2; possible D gene TRBD2, 5 bases. Looked up from germline, CDR1 is SEHNR and CDR2 is FQNEAQ (reference sequence). Trimming left V 0 bases short and J 5 bases short, with 10 bases between. The CDR3 is 15 amino acids. The CDR3 DNA reads TGTGCCAGCAGCTTAGCGGGAGCTTCGACCGGGGAGCTGTTTTTT. It translates to CASSLAGASTGELFF.

This clonotype was recorded many times. The chain has TRBV3-1 and TRBJ2-7; perhaps TRBD1 as D (6 bases). Trimming took 5 bases from V and 3 from J, leaving 14 bases between them. CDR1 is LGHDT and CDR2 is YNNKEL in the germline V gene (reference sequence). The CDR3 totals 14 residues. This CDR3 reads CASSSGTLFYEQYF. The CDR3 DNA follows: TGTGCCAGCAGCTCTGGGACATTATTCTACGAGCAGTACTTC.

This clonotype was seen ten or more times. This chain connects TRBV2 to TRBJ2-7; D remains unclear. Trimming took 1 base from V and 1 from J, leaving 20 bases between them. Germline assignment: CDR1 SNHLY and CDR2 FYNNEI. The CDR3 sequence is 18 residues long. CDR3 amino acids: CASSEGFGFLGASYEQYF. CDR3 nucleotide sequence: TGTGCCAGCAGTGAAGGGTTCGGCTTCCTTGGCGCATCCTACGAGCAGTACTTC.

This clonotype was counted at least ten times. The chain uses TRBV7-9 and TRBJ1-2, with D unclear. V was clipped by 5 bases and J by 0 bases, with 10 bases between them. This CDR3 region has 14 residues. Germline CDR1 is SEHNR and CDR2 is FQNEAQ (reference sequence). The CDR3 loop is CASSRSIANYGYTF. The CDR3 region has the DNA TGTGCCAGCAGCCGCTCGATAGCTAACTATGGCTACACCTTC.

The chain is built from TRBV29-1 and TRBJ2-7, with TRBD2 matching over 13 bases. The CDR3 extends over 13 amino acids. The trim removed 8 bases at V and 7 bases at J, leaving 8 bases unmatched. Germline loops: CDR1 SQVTM, CDR2 ANQGSEA. DNA for the CDR3: TGCAGCACCCGGACTAGCGGGAGTTGGGAGCAGTACTTC. The encoded protein is CSTRTSGSWEQYF.

This clonotype was counted ten times or more. For the CDR3, the DNA is TGTGCCAGCAGTTATAGCGGGAGTGGGGAGACCCAGTACTTC. Translation: CASSYSGSGETQYF. The chain couples TRBV27 to TRBJ2-5; 9 nucleotides match TRBD2. The CDR3 consists of 14 residues. Per germline, CDR1 MNHEY and CDR2 SMNVEV (reference sequence). Trimming removed 4 bases from V and 5 bases from J; junction bases left unmatched: 5.

In this sample, this clonotype turned up many times. The chain uses TRBV20-1 and TRBJ1-1, with 7 nucleotides matching TRBD1. The V segment lost 5 bases and the J segment 1 base; nucleotides outside the gene matches: 4. This CDR3 has 13 residues. CDR1 is DFQATT, CDR2 SNEGSKA, per germline (reference sequence). CDR3 protein: CSAGGGGNTEAFF. DNA of the CDR3: TGCAGTGCTGGAGGGGGCGGGAACACTGAAGCTTTCTTT.

This chain joins TRBV27 and TRBJ1-3; D not resolved. The CDR3 extends over 15 amino acids. V lost 2 bases to trimming and J lost 0 bases, with 8 bases between them. The V gene's germline CDR1 is MNHEY and CDR2 SMNVEV (reference sequence). This chain's CDR3 is CASSLSGTSGNTIYF. CDR3 bases: TGTGCCAGCAGTTTAAGCGGAACCTCTGGAAACACCATATATTTT.

This clonotype was counted ten times or more. J is TRBJ2-5 and V is TRBV6-5, with D maybe TRBD2 (7 bases). The CDR3 is made up of 14 amino acids. Germline V gives CDR1 MNHEY, CDR2 SVGAGI. V gave up 4 bases and J gave up 2 bases, with 11 bases separating them. The CDR3 loop reads CASSFRGGQETQYF. DNA for the CDR3: TGTGCCAGCAGTTTTAGGGGGGGACAAGAGACCCAGTACTTC.

This clonotype has a count of ten or more. This chain uses TRBV28 with TRBJ1-4; the D is unclear. The CDR3 totals 13 residues. Deletions cut 3 bases from V and 4 bases from J, with 6 bases between. The germline CDR1 and CDR2 sequences are MDHEN and SYDVKM. The CDR3 loop is CASSFTVNEKLFF. The CDR3 DNA reads as TGTGCCAGCAGTTTTACTGTTAATGAAAAACTGTTTTTT.

This clonotype showed up just a few times. The J gene is TRBJ2-6, the V gene TRBV20-1; TRBD1 might be the D (5 bases). V lost 6 bases and J lost 3, with 9 bases in between. The CDR3 is 13 residues long. CDR1 and CDR2 (germline): DFQATT, SNEGSKA (reference sequence). The CDR3 sequence is CSAEQGGANVLTF. The CDR3 coding sequence is TGCAGTGCCGAGCAGGGTGGGGCCAACGTCCTGACTTTC.

The chain combines TRBV5-1 with TRBJ2-7; 11 nucleotides match TRBD1. The germline V gene encodes CDR1 SGHRS and CDR2 YFSETQ. CDR3 length: 16 residues. The V and J ends lost 4 bases and 3 bases, in that order; junction bases with no gene match: 9. Written as DNA, the CDR3 is TGCGCCAGCAGCGAAGGGACAGGGGGTTCCGACTACGAGCAGTACTTC. Translation: CASSEGTGGSDYEQYF. Using reference TRBV5-1 and TRBJ2-7 for the parts outside the CDR3, the full variable domain is KAGVTQTPRYLIKTRGQQVTLSCSPISGHRSVSWYQQTPGQGLQFLFEYFSETQRNKGNFPGRFSGRQFSNSRSEMNVSTLELGDSALYLCASSEGTGGSDYEQYFGPGTRLTVT.

About this clonotype: This may come from a read error, since a much larger clone is one base off. As the CDR3 is not closed by the conserved phenylalanine or tryptophan, this likely results from a read error. The rearrangement joins TRBV12-3 or TRBV12-4 to TRBJ2-7; TRBD2 aligns across 7 bases. V gave up 4 bases and J gave up 0 bases; unmatched junction bases: 3. This CDR3 has 14 amino acids. CDR3 protein: CASSWRTSSYEQYL. The CDR3 DNA is TGTGCCAGCAGTTGGCGGACTAGCTCCTACGAGCAGTACTTG.

This clonotype came up many times. The chain combines TRBV7-2 with TRBJ2-7; 7 nucleotides match TRBD1. J was trimmed by 1 base and V by 1 base; bases with no gene match: 7. The germline gives CDR1 SGHTA, CDR2 FQGNSA. The CDR3 is 16 residues long. The CDR3: CASSLGPGQISYEQYF. The CDR3 nucleotides are TGTGCCAGCAGCTTAGGCCCGGGACAGATATCCTACGAGCAGTACTTC.

This clonotype showed up many times. J is TRBJ2-4 and V is TRBV12-3 or TRBV12-4, with TRBD1 identical over 7 bases. Trimming at V came to 8 bases and at J to 8 bases, leaving 18 bases not matched to a gene. This CDR3 has 16 amino acids. CDR3 residues: CASGGGVGTATYIQYF. The DNA for the CDR3 is TGTGCCAGCGGTGGGGGTGTGGGGACAGCGACTTACATTCAGTACTTC.

This clonotype was seen at least ten times. The chain is built from TRBV6-5 and TRBJ1-5; D might be TRBD1 (6 bases). The V gene's germline CDR1 is MNHEY and CDR2 SVGAGI. V was trimmed by 2 bases and J by 1 base, leaving 12 bases between them. The CDR3 extends over 16 amino acids. CDR3 coding DNA: TGTGCCAGCAGTTACGGTCGGGGGCTGAGCAATCAGCCCCAGCATTTT. Encoded protein: CASSYGRGLSNQPQHF.

The V call is TRBV4-2, the J call TRBJ1-6, with TRBD1 as a possible D gene (5 bases). This CDR3 has 16 amino acids. Per germline, CDR1 LGHNA and CDR2 YNFKEQ. With 0 bases removed from V and 7 bases from J, the gap between germline ends came to 13 bases. The CDR3 nucleotides read TGTGCCAGCAGCCAAGATTGGGGCTCAGTAAATTCACCCCTCCACTTT. Its protein product is CASSQDWGSVNSPLHF.

Concerning this clonotype itself: This sequence may be a read error, since a much larger clone differs from it by one base. The chain carries TRBV6-1 and TRBJ2-5; 8 bases agree with TRBD2. The germline V gene has CDR1 MNHNS and CDR2 SASEGT. The V and J ends lost 11 bases and 4 bases, in that order; junction bases with no gene match: 24. The CDR3 loop spans 18 amino acids. The CDR3 is CAGNPPPGRASERETQYF. CDR3 sequence (DNA): TGTGCCGGCAATCCCCCCCCCGGGAGGGCTAGTGAGAGAGAGACCCAGTACTTC.

The V gene is TRBV2, the J gene TRBJ2-7; D not resolved. The CDR3 is 13 residues long. Trimming removed 8 bases from V and 2 bases from J, with 13 bases in between. CDR1 SNHLY and CDR2 FYNNEI come from the germline V gene. The CDR3 here is CASLKSGTYEQYF. CDR3 DNA: TGTGCCAGCCTTAAATCGGGCACCTACGAGCAGTACTTC.

This clonotype was observed at least ten times. Compared with germline, one end of the junction differs, possibly owing to a read error. The CDR3 protein is CASSNNGGTQETQYF. The DNA for the CDR3 is TGTGCCAGTAGTAACAACGGGGGGACCCAAGAGACTCAGTACTTC. The chain has TRBV19 and TRBJ2-5; TRBD2 agrees at 7 bases. This CDR3 has 15 amino acids. From germline, CDR1 is LNHDA and CDR2 SQIVND (reference sequence).

This clonotype was observed a handful of times. V and J are TRBV5-1 and TRBJ2-7; 7 nucleotides agree with TRBD1. Trimming cost V 3 bases and J 5 bases; bases outside gene matches: 11. CDR3 length: 15 amino acids. Germline CDR1 is SGHRS and CDR2 is YFSETQ. The CDR3 reads CASSSLRDSIDEQYF. The DNA for the CDR3 is TGCGCCAGCAGCTCCCTCCGGGACAGTATCGACGAGCAGTACTTC.

The chain links TRBV3-1 to TRBJ2-2, with TRBD2 as a possible D gene (6 bases). Germline V lookup: CDR1 LGHDT, CDR2 YNNKEL (reference sequence). The CDR3 contains 15 residues. Trimming cost V 0 bases and J 4 bases, with 9 bases left between them. The CDR3 reads CASSQDVGGTGELFF. DNA of the CDR3: TGTGCCAGCAGCCAAGATGTGGGAGGCACCGGGGAGCTGTTTTTT.

On this clonotype: Relative to the germline gene, one junction end is altered; a read error may explain this. The chain couples TRBV29-1 to TRBJ2-7; D could derive from TRBD1 or TRBD2 (5 bases each). Germline assignment: CDR1 SQVTM and CDR2 ANQGSEA. This CDR3 region has 13 residues. The CDR3 DNA reads TGCAGCGTTGGAGGGGCCAGCTCCTACAAGCAGTACTTC. This encodes CSVGGASSYKQYF.

The gene calls are TRBV19 and TRBJ2-7; D gene uncertain. Germline loops: CDR1 LNHDA, CDR2 SQIVND (reference sequence). There are 11 residues in the CDR3. V was clipped by 8 bases and J by 4 bases, with 9 bases between them. This CDR3 reads CASGVRYEQYF. In nucleotides, the CDR3 is TGTGCCAGTGGGGTACGGTACGAGCAGTACTTC.

This clonotype was counted between two and nine times. This chain connects TRBV12-3 or TRBV12-4 to TRBJ2-2; D is possibly TRBD1 (6 bases). The CDR3 spans 14 residues. The germline V and J ends were trimmed by 6 bases and 1 base, with 9 bases remaining between them. The CDR3, as DNA: TGTGCCAGCAGACAGGGCTGGAACACCGGGGAGCTGTTTTTT. Translated: CASRQGWNTGELFF.